This T cell receptor beta chain stems from a study of shared clonotypes between healthy human individuals. Overall study context: Researchers drew samples from two women and a few men aged 18 to 49. Study-wide points: Clonotypes shared by all four donors outscored non-shared clonotypes in generation probability.

As for this clone: Its antigen is unknown.

Researchers divided each subset's genomic DNA evenly across several immunoSEQ plates. Some clones are missing from TCRdb's copy, which holds only in-frame ones; the method was immunoSEQ multiplex PCR. Seen here are approximately 2.5 million clones, around nine tenths observed once, and the top ten hold under 0.15%. The CDR3 is made up of 15 amino acids. In germline, CDR1 is SGHNT, CDR2 YYREEE (reference sequence). Trimming cost V 3 bases and J 2 bases, with 11 bases left between them. This clonotype was sampled from a man aged 18-30 years in good health. The chain joins TRBV5-4 to TRBJ2-2; D is perhaps TRBD2 (5 bases). The sequencing input was naive CD4+ T cells sorted from blood. Subset defined: CD45RA+ positively selected. The CDR3 nucleotides read TGTGCCAGCAGCTCGGGATGGCTCAACACCGGGGAGCTGTTTTTT. As protein: CASSSGWLNTGELFF.